This is a list of T cell receptor beta chains from one sample in a study of Ad26.COV2.S vaccination and SARS-CoV-2 variants. Sequencing used immunoSEQ multiplex PCR; TCRdb keeps in-frame clones, though not all of them. The data hold approximately 420,000 clones, with less than 90% observed a single time. This specimen was peripheral blood, taken in a trial of Ad26.COV2.S vaccine versus placebo. These receptors were obtained from a person between 18 and 59 years old who received the Ad26.COV2.S COVID-19 vaccine or a placebo. Both conserved end residues are part of each CDR3. Size values are once, few and many counts, or a class for expanded clones, and some rows have none.

TRBJ2-7 | NA | TRBV5-4 | CASSEGGREQYF
TRBJ1-1 | NA | TRBV5-4 | CASSLGSGTGWTEAFF
TRBJ1-1 | NA | TRBV30 | CAWAPRASNTEAFF
TRBJ1-1 | NA | TRBV3-1/TRBV3-2 | CASSQVGGFPEAFF
TRBJ1-6 | NA | TRBV6-5 | CASSTTGENNSPLHF
TRBJ1-1 | NA | TRBV5-1 | CASSLGTANTEAFF
TRBJ1-2 | NA | TRBV19 | CASSDGTGRSGGYGYTF
TRBJ1-1 | NA | TRBV9 | CASSPPQGARTEAFF
TRBJ2-2 | NA | TRBV4-3 | CASRKDGDTANTGELFF
TRBJ1-6 | few | TRBV9 | CASHRGADNSPLHF
TRBJ1-2 | NA | TRBV24-1 | CATSDSDKYGYTF
TRBJ1-6 | few | TRBV7-8 | CASSLDPGANSPLHF
TRBJ1-6 | NA | TRBV3-1/TRBV3-2 | CASSQEGVGPLHF
TRBJ2-5 | NA | TRBV5-8 | CASSRGTGTGVATQYF
TRBJ1-5 | NA | TRBV6-5 | CASRRDSSNQPQHF
TRBJ2-5 | NA | TRBV5-1 | CASSLAEVGETQYF
TRBJ1-1 | NA | TRBV6-5 | CASSYFGTGATEAFF
TRBJ1-2 | NA | TRBV5-1 | CASSGGTGVNYGYTF
TRBJ1-2 | NA | TRBV6-2/TRBV6-3 | CASSYATYLDRFNGYTF
TRBJ1-4 | NA | TRBV28 | CASSLGWGLFF
TRBJ2-2 | NA | TRBV5-1 | CASSKGERYTGELFF
TRBJ1-2 | once | TRBV10-3 | CAISESVGAGYTF
TRBJ2-7 | NA | TRBV18 | CASSRAGSYEQYF
TRBJ2-7 | NA | TRBV27 | CASSLIGGSSYEQYF
TRBJ2-3 | NA | TRBV7-9 | CASSLRLLGLTDTQYF
TRBJ2-2 | NA | TRBV5-4 | CASSRDRVGTGELFF
TRBJ2-3 | once | TRBV6-2/TRBV6-3 | CASSYSNRGDTQYF
TRBJ1-2 | NA | TRBV6-5 | CASTKTGGQGKGYTF
TRBJ2-3 | once | TRBV7-9 | CASSLAGLAGGFTDTQYF
TRBJ2-7 | NA | TRBV7-9 | CASSPDTYEQYF
TRBJ2-3 | once | TRBV5-4 | CASSSSGGTDTQYF
TRBJ1-2 | NA | TRBV13 | CASSFLEAGGYTF
TRBJ1-1 | NA | TRBV5-5 | CASSLEGLDRVTEAFF
TRBJ1-5 | NA | TRBV7-2 | CASSPLGQGVGPQHF
TRBJ2-1 | NA | TRBV5-1 | CASSSGTSGNEQFF
TRBJ2-1 | NA | TRBV2 | CASRGGGGYNEQFF
TRBJ1-5 | NA | TRBV27 | CASGTVIAQHF
TRBJ2-5 | NA | TRBV10-1 | CASSEKGEWETQYF
TRBJ2-7 | NA | TRBV2 | CASTNQGGGASEQYF
TRBJ1-6 | NA | TRBV5-1 | CASSQDSSYNSPLHF
TRBJ2-1 | once | TRBV6-1 | CASSEGRDSYNEQFF
TRBJ1-3 | NA | TRBV19 | CASSSRQGDSGNTIYF
TRBJ2-2 | NA | TRBV13 | CASSLAGPTNTGELFF
TRBJ2-1 | once | TRBV6-5 | CASPKGGGNNEQFF
TRBJ2-3 | NA | TRBV6-5 | CASSSDTRTDTQYF
TRBJ2-5 | NA | TRBV18 | CASSPQTSGGTQETQYF
TRBJ2-3 | NA | TRBV4-2 | CASSQTGGVLTDTQYF
TRBJ2-1 | NA | TRBV6-6 | CASSRLAGSSYNEQFF
TRBJ1-1 | few | TRBV5-1 | CASSSTGGAVGTEAFF
TRBJ2-3 | once | TRBV19 | CASSQGGYTQYF
TRBJ2-7 | many | TRBV6-5 | CATSGTMISYEQYF
TRBJ2-7 | NA | TRBV19 | CASSIDLGSEQYF
TRBJ1-5 | NA | TRBV4-1 | CASSRPGHINQPQHF
TRBJ2-5 | NA | TRBV11-2 | CASRRLGFRETQYF
TRBJ1-5 | NA | TRBV18 | CASSPRTSGQNQPQHF
TRBJ2-2 | NA | TRBV6-4 | CASSGRVAGGNTGELFF
TRBJ2-3 | once | TRBV3-1/TRBV3-2 | CASSQDLVLDTQYF
TRBJ1-2 | NA | TRBV27 | CASSDIGTGAGGYTF